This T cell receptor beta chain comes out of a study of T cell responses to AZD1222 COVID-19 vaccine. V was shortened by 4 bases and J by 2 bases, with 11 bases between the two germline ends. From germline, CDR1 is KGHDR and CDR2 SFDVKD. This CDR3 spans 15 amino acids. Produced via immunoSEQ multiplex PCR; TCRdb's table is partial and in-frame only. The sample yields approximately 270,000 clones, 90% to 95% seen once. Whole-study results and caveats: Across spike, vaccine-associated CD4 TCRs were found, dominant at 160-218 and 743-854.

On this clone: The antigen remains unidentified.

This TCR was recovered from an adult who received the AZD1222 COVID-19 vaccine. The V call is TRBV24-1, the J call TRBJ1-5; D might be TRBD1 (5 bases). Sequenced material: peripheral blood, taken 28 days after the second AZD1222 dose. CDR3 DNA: TGTGCCACCAGTGAGCAGGGATCGGGCAATCAGCCCCAGCATTTT. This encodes CATSEQGSGNQPQHF.